This paragraph covers one TCR beta chain sequence. Antigen: not known. Measured with immunoSEQ multiplex PCR; TCRdb has only the in-frame clones, and not every one. The sample lists 15,000 or so clones, just over 95% occurring once. This sample was taken from a study of T cell clonotyping in hematopoietic cell transplantation. Notes on the study in general: Higher Inverse Simpson Index values in graft donor and pretransplant recipient predicted broader posttransplant TCR diversity.

CDR3 length: 13 residues. Trimming removed 7 bases at V and 7 bases at J, with 14 bases between. CDR1 MGHDK and CDR2 SYGVNS come from the germline V gene. The receptor's source is a female patient aged 45 to 65 who had an allogeneic stem cell transplant from an unrelated donor, so T cells may come from the graft donor. Some clones in this sample may be carry-over from other donors' samples. This chain links TRBV25-1 with TRBJ2-1, with a possible D match to TRBD1 (5 bases). The material sequenced was peripheral blood mononuclear cells, taken 30 days after allogeneic stem cell transplant. For the CDR3, the DNA is TGTGCCAGCATCTCTCAGGGTCTGAATGAGCAGTTCTTC. Protein: CASISQGLNEQFF.